The clone carrying this T cell receptor beta chain has just a few counts. The antigen is undetermined. J gave up 4 bases and V 4 bases, and 12 bases lay outside the gene matches. CDR1 is SNHLY and CDR2 is FYNNEI in the germline V gene. The CDR3 spans 16 residues. The entry originates in a study of T cells after yellow fever vaccination. Study-wide results and limits: There was a small share of clonotypes that showed up in both the CD4 and CD8 compartments. It was the secondary response that reached its peak faster, day 5 versus 15, but it was weaker. Detected again after the booster were most primary-vaccination clones, at 95% to 98% CD4 and 80% to 90% CD8.

TCRdb analysed the 5' RACE reads with MiXCR anew, one entry per CDR3 protein. The sample lists roughly 99,000 distinct CDR3 sequences, approximately 5.5% occurring once. The receptor comes from a man in his late teens or twenties who received the YFV17D yellow fever vaccine. Material: CD8+ T cells sorted from PBMCs, obtained 10 days after the yellow fever booster vaccination. This sequence joins TRBV2 and TRBJ1-2; TRBD1 matches 7 bases. The CDR3 protein is CASSVSQGSGSYGYTF. The CDR3, as DNA: TGTGCCAGCAGTGTGTCACAGGGGTCTGGGTCCTATGGCTACACCTTC.